These T cell receptor beta chains were read from a single sample in a study of patients and donors after allogeneic stem cell transplantation. Using its own MiXCR run on the RT-PCR reads, TCRdb lists one record per CDR3 protein. This sample has 16,000 or so distinct CDR3 sequences, with approximately 25% found just once. The sample consisted of blood, either unsorted or a sorted T cell fraction (not recorded which). All receptors come from a human donor who was either an allogeneic HSCT recipient or a stem cell or donor lymphocyte infusion donor (not recorded which). It is not recorded whose cells these are; they may come from a transplant donor. Each CDR3 is given with its conserved first and last residue. The D gene is left open where the match is weak. The size of a clone is reported for some rows only, either as once, few or many, or as a class for expanded clones.

v_gene	abundance	j_gene	d_gene	len	CDR3nt	CDR3aa
TRBV28	NA	TRBJ2-3	NA	14	TGTGCCAGCAGCGGGGTTTTTAGCACAGATACGCAGTATTTT	CASSGVFSTDTQYF
TRBV12-3/TRBV12-4	many	TRBJ2-5	NA	12	TGTGCCAGCAGTTTCCCAGGGAGTGCCCAGTACTTC	CASSFPGSAQYF
TRBV6-5	few	TRBJ1-5	NA	13	TGTGCCAGCAGTTACTCGCTGACTCAGCCCCAGCATTTT	CASSYSLTQPQHF
TRBV6-5	NA	TRBJ1-2	NA	13	TGTGCCAGCGGACAACCCTTTAACTATGGCTACACCTTC	CASGQPFNYGYTF
TRBV10-3	NA	TRBJ2-7	TRBD1	14	TGTGCCATCAATTCCGGGACAGGGAGGTACGAGCAGTACTTC	CAINSGTGRYEQYF
TRBV4-1	few	TRBJ1-1	NA	15	TGCGCCAGCAGCCAAGATGATGTTTTGGACACTGAAGCTTTCTTT	CASSQDDVLDTEAFF
TRBV29-1	medium-sized	TRBJ1-2	NA	15	TGCAGCGTTCTCTCTAGCCCGACAGGCCGTAGTGGCTACACCTTC	CSVLSSPTGRSGYTF
TRBV2	few	TRBJ1-5	NA	15	TGTGCCAGCACTGAGACTTGGGGGGCTTGGCAGCCCCAGCATTTT	CASTETWGAWQPQHF
TRBV28	NA	TRBJ1-4	TRBD1	14	TGTGCCAGCCAGGGGGAGGGTTCCCATGAAAAACTGTTTTTT	CASQGEGSHEKLFF
TRBV6-1	few	TRBJ1-5	NA	16	TGTGCCAGCACCCCGCCGGGAGTGACGGGGCACCAGCCCCAGCATTTT	CASTPPGVTGHQPQHF
TRBV6-6	few	TRBJ1-5	NA	12	TGTGCCAGCAGTTATGAAAGTCAGCCCCAGCATTTT	CASSYESQPQHF
TRBV3-1	many	TRBJ1-1	NA	14	TGTGCCAGCAGCCCGCCCGACGGTTACACTGAAGCTTTCTTT	CASSPPDGYTEAFF
TRBV24-1	NA	TRBJ1-1	NA	13	TGTGCCACCAGTGAAACAGGGTTCACTGAAGCTTTCTTT	CATSETGFTEAFF
TRBV10-3	NA	TRBJ1-2	NA	14	TGTGCCATCAGTGAGTCGAGGTCAAATTATGGCTACACCTTC	CAISESRSNYGYTF
TRBV2	NA	TRBJ2-3	TRBD2	15	TGTGCCAGCAGTGTGACTAGCGGGGGGGCGGATACGCAGTATTTT	CASSVTSGGADTQYF
TRBV5-1	NA	TRBJ1-6	TRBD1	14	TGCGCCAGCAGCTTGGGACAGGGGAATTCACCCCTCCACTTT	CASSLGQGNSPLHF
TRBV20-1	NA	TRBJ2-7	TRBD1	13	TGCAGTGCTAGTTACAGGGGGACCTACGAGCAGTACTTC	CSASYRGTYEQYF
TRBV7-2	few	TRBJ2-7	NA	11	TGTGCCAGCAGCTTAAGCCGCGAGCAGTACTTC	CASSLSREQYF
TRBV6-6	NA	TRBJ1-6	NA	15	TGTGCCAGCAGTTACCGCCGAGGGGAGGGTTCACCCCTCCACTTT	CASSYRRGEGSPLHF
TRBV12-3/TRBV12-4	NA	TRBJ1-3	NA	16	TGTGCCAGCAGTTTAAGCGGGGGGCGAGGAGGAAACACCATATATTTT	CASSLSGGRGGNTIYF
TRBV29-1	few	TRBJ2-3	NA	11	TGCAGCGTTGTATACGGCGATACGCAGTATTTT	CSVVYGDTQYF
TRBV5-1	medium-sized	TRBJ1-5	TRBD1	17	TGCGCCAGCAGTCCTTTAGGGACAGCCTATAGCAATCAGCCCCAGCATTTT	CASSPLGTAYSNQPQHF
TRBV19	NA	TRBJ1-5	TRBD1	14	TGTGCCAGTACCGGAGACAGGGCTAATCAGCCCCAGCATTTT	CASTGDRANQPQHF
TRBV7-3	NA	TRBJ1-1	NA	14	TGTGCCAGCAGCTTAATAGGGAGGTACACTGAAGCTTTCTTT	CASSLIGRYTEAFF
TRBV12-3/TRBV12-4	NA	TRBJ2-3	TRBD2	14	TGTGCCAGCAGTCGCGGGGGGGCTTGGGGAGGGCAGTATTTT	CASSRGGAWGGQYF
TRBV12-3/TRBV12-4	NA	TRBJ1-6	NA	17	TGTGCCAGCAGTTTAAGCAGTCAGGATCCTTATAATTCACCCCTCCACTTT	CASSLSSQDPYNSPLHF
TRBV10-3	medium-sized	TRBJ1-1	TRBD1	13	TGTGCCATCAAAAGGGGGCTGAACACTGAAGCTTTCTTT	CAIKRGLNTEAFF
TRBV7-9	NA	TRBJ1-1	NA	14	TGTGCCAGCAGCATCCGCAGGGGGAACACTGAAGCTTTCTTT	CASSIRRGNTEAFF
TRBV19	few	TRBJ1-5	NA	13	TGTGCCAGTAGCCATGGTGGGTTACAGCCCCAGCATTTT	CASSHGGLQPQHF